The clone carrying this TCR beta chain appeared many times. Germline CDR1 and CDR2: LNHDA and SQIVND (reference sequence). V lost 5 bases, J lost 0 bases, and 10 bases lay in between. The CDR3 has 14 residues. The data stem from a study of T cells in Graves' hyperthyroidism and ophthalmopathy. Using RNA transcripts as the source, TCR beta CDR3 regions were amplified. First-round RT-PCR with HTBI primers amplified the TCR CDR3 region. TCRdb reprocessed the multiplex PCR reads via MiXCR and lists one record per CDR3 protein. Among about 360,000 distinct CDR3 sequences listed, roughly 13% were seen once. The origin of this receptor is a woman aged 18-29 years with Graves' hyperthyroidism. The chain employs TRBV19 and TRBJ1-1; a weak D match, TRBD1 (5 bases). Sequenced: blood. CDR3 in amino acids: CASSWQGVNTEAFF. In DNA form, the CDR3 reads TGTGCCAGTAGTTGGCAGGGAGTGAACACTGAAGCTTTCTTT.